These 19 T cell receptor beta chains were all obtained from the same sample, sequenced in a study of cytomegalovirus exposure and HLA in healthy donors. Researchers ran the PCR with 60 Vbeta and 13 Jbeta primers. Here immunoSEQ multiplex PCR was the method, and the copy in TCRdb shows in-frame clones only, minus some. The sample has some 190,000 clones; around 75% are singletons. Sequencing used PBMCs. These receptors came from a woman aged 25 to 39 in good health and CMV-seropositive.

The V and J genes are TRBV11-2 and TRBJ2-2, with 7 bases matching TRBD1. V dropped 6 bases and J dropped 2; count of bases not matched to a gene: 12. The CDR3 totals 17 residues. Germline assignment: CDR1 SGHAT and CDR2 FQNNGV. CDR3 sequence (DNA): TGTGCCAGCAGGGTGGGGAATTGGGACAGTAACACCGGGGAGCTGTTTTTT. Translated: CASRVGNWDSNTGELFF.

The chain employs TRBV28 and TRBJ1-1, with no clear D. V was cut by 7 bases and J by 8 bases, with 17 bases left in between. The length of the CDR3 is 13 residues. Germline CDR1 is MDHEN and CDR2 is SYDVKM. The CDR3 protein is CASTTYAPVEAFF. In nucleotides, the CDR3 is TGTGCCAGCACCACCTATGCGCCCGTAGAAGCTTTCTTT. The full variable domain, rest sourced from reference TRBV28 and TRBJ1-1, is DVKVTQSSRYLVKRTGEKVFLECVQDMDHENMFWYRQDPGLGLRLIYFSYDVKMKEKGDIPEGYSVSREKKERFSLILESASTNQTSMYLCASTTYAPVEAFFGQGTRLTVV.

This clone was detected ten times or more. The J gene is TRBJ1-1, the V gene TRBV7-2; D gene uncertain. The CDR3 spans 13 residues. Germline V gene lookup returns CDR1 SGHTA and CDR2 FQGNSA. The germline V and J ends were trimmed by 1 base and 1 base, with 4 bases remaining between them. The CDR3 loop is CASSLDSNTEAFF. In DNA form, the CDR3 reads TGTGCCAGCAGCTTAGACTCGAACACTGAAGCTTTCTTT.

J is TRBJ2-2 and V is TRBV6-5; D remains ambiguous. This CDR3 contains 12 residues. Germline V lookup: CDR1 MNHEY, CDR2 SVGAGI. The V end was cut by 0 bases, the J end by 7 bases, with 3 bases between. CDR3 sequence reads: CASSYSNGELFF. In DNA form, the CDR3 reads TGTGCCAGCAGTTACTCTAACGGGGAGCTGTTTTTT.

A single count supports this clone. This chain joins TRBV10-1 and TRBJ2-1, with 14 bases that match TRBD2. CDR1 and CDR2 (germline): WNHNN, SYGVQD (reference sequence). Germline trimming cut 5 bases from V and 8 bases from J; bases unmatched to any gene: 5. CDR3 length: 15 amino acids. CDR3 protein: CASSSGLAGGDEQFF. The CDR3 DNA reads TGCGCCAGCAGTTCCGGACTAGCGGGGGGTGATGAGCAGTTCTTC.

This chain uses TRBV6-1 with TRBJ2-3; 11 nucleotides agree with TRBD2. CDR1 is MNHNS, CDR2 SASEGT, per germline. The CDR3 totals 15 residues. Trimming cost V 8 bases and J 4 bases; bases outside gene matches: 8. The CDR3 region is CASLGLAGGPDTQYF. CDR3 nucleotide sequence: TGTGCCAGCTTAGGACTAGCGGGCGGCCCAGATACGCAGTATTTT.

The V and J genes are TRBV7-9 and TRBJ2-7, with 7 bases fitting TRBD1. Trimming removed 6 bases from V and 5 bases from J; junction bases left unmatched: 7. Germline CDR1 is SEHNR and CDR2 is FQNEAQ (reference sequence). The CDR3 totals 13 residues. The CDR3: CASSLRQGDEQYF. The DNA for the CDR3 is TGTGCCAGCAGTTTACGACAGGGCGACGAGCAGTACTTC. The full variable domain, rest sourced from reference TRBV7-9 and TRBJ2-7, is DTGVSQNPRHKITKRGQNVTFRCDPISEHNRLYWYRQTLGQGPEFLTYFQNEAQLEKSRLLSDRFSAERPKGSFSTLEIQRTEQGDSAMYLCASSLRQGDEQYFGPGTRLTVT.

This chain uses TRBV4-2 with TRBJ2-1, with TRBD1 identical over 8 bases. Per the germline V gene, CDR1 is LGHNA and CDR2 is YNFKEQ. This CDR3 comprises 18 residues. V lost 0 bases, J lost 4 bases, and 11 bases stayed unmatched. CDR3 loop: CASSQDGDRTTLYNEQFF. For the CDR3, the DNA is TGTGCCAGCAGCCAAGATGGGGACAGGACAACGCTATACAATGAGCAGTTCTTC.

The gene calls are TRBV19 and TRBJ1-1; no firm D call. This CDR3 spans 14 amino acids. CDR1 and CDR2 (germline): LNHDA, SQIVND (reference sequence). V was shortened by 7 bases and J by 1 base, with 13 bases between the two germline ends. The CDR3 is CASTIQQANTEAFF. CDR3 sequence (DNA): TGTGCCAGTACCATACAGCAGGCGAACACTGAAGCTTTCTTT.

The chain joins TRBV6-1 to TRBJ2-5; the match to TRBD1 covers 8 bases. The CDR3 totals 16 residues. With V trimmed by 2 bases and J by 5 bases, 10 bases remained unmatched. The germline CDR1 and CDR2 sequences are MNHNS and SASEGT. The CDR3 coding sequence is TGTGCCAGCAGTGAAAGTGGCAGGGGGCGGTCGGAGACCCAGTACTTC. Protein product: CASSESGRGRSETQYF.

This chain uses TRBV28 with TRBJ1-2, with D possibly TRBD1 on 5 matching bases. Germline assignment: CDR1 MDHEN and CDR2 SYDVKM. The CDR3 consists of 14 residues. Trimming stripped 5 bases from V and 0 bases from J, with 10 bases between. CDR3 loop: CASSRPRANYGYTF. The CDR3 DNA reads TGTGCCAGCAGTCGGCCCAGGGCTAACTATGGCTACACCTTC.

This clone was recorded only once. V usage is TRBV5-1 and J usage is TRBJ2-5, with a weak D call TRBD2 (6 bases). The germline V gene encodes CDR1 SGHRS and CDR2 YFSETQ. The V end was cut by 1 base, the J end by 1 base, with 11 bases between. The CDR3 has 15 residues. The CDR3: CASSLRGGIQETQYF. In nucleotides, the CDR3 is TGCGCCAGCAGCTTGCGCGGCGGGATCCAAGAGACCCAGTACTTC.

The rearrangement joins TRBV18 to TRBJ2-2; D is undetermined. This CDR3 is 14 amino acids long. In germline, CDR1 is KGHSH, CDR2 LQKENI. The V end was cut by 10 bases, the J end by 2 bases, with 14 bases between. CDR3 protein: CATAVQINTGELFF. The CDR3 DNA follows: TGTGCCACCGCGGTGCAAATTAACACCGGGGAGCTGTTTTTT.

V and J are TRBV5-1 and TRBJ2-7; 7 bases match TRBD1. The J segment lost 0 bases and the V segment lost 2 bases, leaving 8 bases of the junction unmatched. This CDR3 spans 16 amino acids. Germline lookup yields CDR1 SGHRS and CDR2 YFSETQ. The CDR3: CASSLDLTGNSYEQYF. The CDR3 bases are TGCGCCAGCAGCTTAGATCTGACAGGGAACTCCTACGAGCAGTACTTC.

The chain uses TRBV27 and TRBJ1-5; TRBD1 might be the D (6 bases). The CDR3 runs to 15 residues. V lost 2 bases and J lost 4, with 12 bases in between. Germline lookup yields CDR1 MNHEY and CDR2 SMNVEV (reference sequence). The CDR3 region is CASSLEWGQNQPQHF. The CDR3 DNA follows: TGTGCCAGCAGTTTAGAGTGGGGGCAAAATCAGCCCCAGCATTTT.

The chain carries TRBV10-1 and TRBJ2-7; 8 bases are shared with TRBD2. CDR1 WNHNN and CDR2 SYGVQD come from the germline V gene (reference sequence). The CDR3 spans 15 residues. Trimming cost V 0 bases and J 2 bases; bases outside gene matches: 3. DNA for the CDR3: TGCGCCAGCAGTGAGTCGAGTAGCGGGACCTACGAGCAGTACTTC. Amino acids: CASSESSSGTYEQYF.

The rearrangement uses TRBV7-9 and TRBJ2-1; D possibly corresponds to TRBD1 (7 bases). In germline, CDR1 is SEHNR, CDR2 FQNEAQ (reference sequence). The V end was cut by 5 bases, the J end by 9 bases, with 20 bases between. CDR3 length: 15 residues. The chain's CDR3 is CASSHQGGVGIEQFF. For the CDR3, the DNA is TGTGCCAGCAGCCACCAGGGGGGAGTAGGTATTGAGCAGTTCTTC.

The chain employs TRBV19 and TRBJ1-3, with a possible D match to TRBD1 (6 bases). Germline assignment: CDR1 LNHDA and CDR2 SQIVND (reference sequence). Trimming removed 5 bases at V and 2 bases at J, with 10 bases between. CDR3 length: 14 residues. The CDR3: CASSPQGTGNTIYF. CDR3 bases: TGTGCCAGTAGTCCTCAGGGGACTGGAAACACCATATATTTT.

As DNA, the CDR3 is TGTGCCAGCAGTTCGCAAGGGAGCGAGCAGTACTTC. It encodes CASSSQGSEQYF. The chain has TRBV27 and TRBJ2-7, with D maybe TRBD2 (5 bases). This CDR3 contains 12 residues. The germline V gene has CDR1 MNHEY and CDR2 SMNVEV (reference sequence). Trimming took 4 bases from V and 6 from J, leaving 10 bases between them.